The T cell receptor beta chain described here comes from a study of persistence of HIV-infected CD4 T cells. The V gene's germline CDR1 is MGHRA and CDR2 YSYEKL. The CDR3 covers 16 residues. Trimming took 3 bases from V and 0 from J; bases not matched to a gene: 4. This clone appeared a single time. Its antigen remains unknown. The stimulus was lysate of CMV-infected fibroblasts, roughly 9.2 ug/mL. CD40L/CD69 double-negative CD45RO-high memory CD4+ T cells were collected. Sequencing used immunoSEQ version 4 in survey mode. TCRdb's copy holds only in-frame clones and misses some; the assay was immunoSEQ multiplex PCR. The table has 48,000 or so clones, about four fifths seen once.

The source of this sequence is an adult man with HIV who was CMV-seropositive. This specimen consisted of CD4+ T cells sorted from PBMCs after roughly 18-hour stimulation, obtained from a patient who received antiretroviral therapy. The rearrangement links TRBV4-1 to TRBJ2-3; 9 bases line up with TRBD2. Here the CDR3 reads CASSQTSGTSTDTQYF. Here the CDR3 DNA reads TGCGCCAGCAGCCAGACTAGCGGTACTAGCACAGATACGCAGTATTTT.